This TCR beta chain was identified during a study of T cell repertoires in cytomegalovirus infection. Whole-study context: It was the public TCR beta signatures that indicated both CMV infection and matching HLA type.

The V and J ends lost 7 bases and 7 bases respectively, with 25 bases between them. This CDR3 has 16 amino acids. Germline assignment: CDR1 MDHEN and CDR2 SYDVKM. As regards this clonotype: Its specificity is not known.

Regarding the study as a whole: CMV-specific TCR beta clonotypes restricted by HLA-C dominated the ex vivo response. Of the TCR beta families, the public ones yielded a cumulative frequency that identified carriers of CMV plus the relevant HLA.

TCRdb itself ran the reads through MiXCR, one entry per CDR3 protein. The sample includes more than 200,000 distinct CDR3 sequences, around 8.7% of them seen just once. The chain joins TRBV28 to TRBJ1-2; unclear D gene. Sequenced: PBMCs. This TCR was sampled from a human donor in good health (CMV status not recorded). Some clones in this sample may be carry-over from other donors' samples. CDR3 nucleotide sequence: TGTGCCAGCATCGCCTCGGTGGGGAGAGGTATATCTGGCTACACCTTC. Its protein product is CASIASVGRGISGYTF.